This passage covers 16 T cell receptor beta chains from one sample sequenced in a study of T cells in localized non-small cell lung cancer. The protocol was immunoSEQ multiplex PCR, while the TCRdb copy is restricted to in-frame clones and leaves out a portion. The table includes 13,000 to 15,000 clones, 80% to 85% detected once. Source: peripheral blood, taken before any cancer treatment. The receptors come from an older female donor with stage I squamous cell lung carcinoma.

This chain links TRBV6-1 with TRBJ1-1; a possible D gene is TRBD1 (5 bases). The length of the CDR3 is 15 residues. Germline lookup yields CDR1 MNHNS and CDR2 SASEGT. The V end lost 3 bases, the J end lost 4 bases, and 15 bases lay between the germline ends. Here the CDR3 reads CASSDGGSSPTEAFF. The DNA for the CDR3 is TGTGCCAGCAGTGACGGGGGGTCGTCCCCCACTGAAGCTTTCTTT.

The rearrangement uses TRBV30 and TRBJ1-1; D perhaps matches TRBD1 (6 bases). CDR1 and CDR2 (germline): GTSNPN, SVGIG (reference sequence). The CDR3 runs 14 residues. V lost 0 bases and J 3 bases, leaving 11 bases between the germline ends. CDR3 amino acids: CAWSVRPGDTEAFF. In nucleotides, the CDR3 is TGTGCCTGGAGTGTGAGGCCAGGGGACACTGAAGCTTTCTTT.

The rearrangement links TRBV5-1 to TRBJ2-5; weak D call: TRBD2 (6 bases). CDR1 SGHRS and CDR2 YFSETQ come from the germline V gene. V was pared by 0 bases and J by 5 bases, with 14 bases between. The CDR3 sequence is 15 residues long. The CDR3 DNA reads as TGCGCCAGCAGCTTGGCCGGAGGGCTCGCCGAGACCCAGTACTTC. It encodes CASSLAGGLAETQYF. Filled out from reference TRBV5-1 and TRBJ2-5, the complete variable domain reads KAGVTQTPRYLIKTRGQQVTLSCSPISGHRSVSWYQQTPGQGLQFLFEYFSETQRNKGNFPGRFSGRQFSNSRSEMNVSTLELGDSALYLCASSLAGGLAETQYFGPGTRLLVL.

The CDR3 region is CASSTGTGAYEQYF. CDR3 DNA: TGTGCCAGTAGCACCGGGACAGGGGCCTACGAGCAGTACTTC. The V and J genes are TRBV19 and TRBJ2-7; 10 nucleotides line up with TRBD1. With V trimmed by 6 bases and J by 2 bases, 4 bases remained unmatched. This CDR3 region has 14 residues. Germline CDR1 is LNHDA and CDR2 is SQIVND (reference sequence).

This chain connects TRBV5-1 to TRBJ2-1, with TRBD2 identical over 11 bases. The CDR3 is 18 amino acids. V lost 1 base to trimming and J lost 2 bases; unmatched junction nucleotides: 8. The V gene's germline CDR1 is SGHRS and CDR2 YFSETQ. The CDR3 DNA reads TGCGCCAGCAGCTTGTCTTCTCCGGGACTAGCGGCCTACAATGAGCAGTTCTTC. Residues: CASSLSSPGLAAYNEQFF.

The V and J genes are TRBV6-1 and TRBJ2-3; a possible D gene is TRBD2 (7 bases). V was shortened by 2 bases and J by 0 bases, with 9 bases between the two germline ends. The CDR3 has 15 residues. Germline-derived CDR1 and CDR2 are MNHNS and SASEGT. CDR3 nucleotides: TGTGCCAGCAGTGAACCGGGGGGCAGCACAGATACGCAGTATTTT. Its protein product is CASSEPGGSTDTQYF.

In this sample, this clone turned up once. The genes are TRBV2 and TRBJ1-2; D is unresolved. Trimming shortened V by 1 base and J by 5 bases, and 11 bases separated the two germline ends. The CDR3 extends over 14 amino acids. From germline, CDR1 is SNHLY and CDR2 FYNNEI. Here the CDR3 reads CASSEGPTTYGYTF. The CDR3 region has the DNA TGTGCCAGCAGTGAAGGCCCAACGACGTATGGCTACACCTTC. The complete variable domain, with remaining parts taken from reference TRBV2 and TRBJ1-2, reads EPEVTQTPSHQVTQMGQEVILRCVPISNHLYFYWYRQILGQKVEFLVSFYNNEISEKSEIFDDQFSVERPDGSNFTLKIRSTKLEDSAMYFCASSEGPTTYGYTFGSGTRLTVV.

The chain couples TRBV4-2 to TRBJ2-3; TRBD2 matches 15 bases. The CDR3 runs to 17 residues. Germline loops: CDR1 LGHNA, CDR2 YNFKEQ. J was trimmed by 0 bases and V by 5 bases; bases with no gene match: 3. CDR3 DNA sequence: TGTGCCAGCAGCTGGACTAGCGGGGGGGCTAGCACAGATACGCAGTATTTT. Its translation is CASSWTSGGASTDTQYF.

The chain carries TRBV20-1 and TRBJ2-1, with D possibly being TRBD2 (5 bases). V lost 3 bases, J lost 10 bases, and 10 bases lay in between. The CDR3 is 11 residues long. CDR1 DFQATT and CDR2 SNEGSKA come from the germline V gene (reference sequence). The CDR3 sequence: CSASRTGEQFF. In nucleotides, the CDR3 is TGCAGTGCTAGCCGGACGGGGGAGCAGTTCTTC.

The sample holds one count of this clone. V is TRBV5-1 and J is TRBJ2-5; TRBD2 matches at 14 bases. The V segment lost 2 bases and the J segment 0 bases; nucleotides outside the gene matches: 12. The CDR3 covers 20 residues. CDR1 is SGHRS and CDR2 is YFSETQ in the germline V gene. As DNA, the CDR3 is TGCGCCAGCAGCTTTGGTCGACTAGCGGGGGGGCCCTCGAACCAAGAGACCCAGTACTTC. Protein: CASSFGRLAGGPSNQETQYF.

The chain combines TRBV29-1 with TRBJ1-1, with D possibly being TRBD1 (5 bases). Trimming left V 8 bases short and J 6 bases short, with 16 bases between. CDR1 and CDR2 from the germline V gene are SQVTM and ANQGSEA. The CDR3 runs 12 residues. The CDR3, as DNA: TGCAGCTCTTGGGGGTGGGATGCTGAAGCTTTCTTT. Protein product: CSSWGWDAEAFF. Full variable domain (remainder filled in from reference TRBV29-1 and TRBJ1-1): SAVISQKPSRDICQRGTSLTIQCQVDSQVTMMFWYRQQPGQSLTLIATANQGSEATYESGFVIDKFPISRPNLTFSTLTVSNMSPEDSSIYLCSSWGWDAEAFFGQGTRLTVV.

This clone was detected once. This chain links TRBV6-5 with TRBJ2-1; 7 bases line up with TRBD2. Germline CDR1 reads MNHEY; CDR2 reads SVGAGI. V lost 2 bases to trimming and J lost 7 bases; unmatched junction nucleotides: 2. The CDR3 totals 13 residues. CDR3 sequence: CASSYLRGNEQFF. CDR3 nucleotides: TGTGCCAGCAGTTACCTGCGGGGGAATGAGCAGTTCTTC.

The chain couples TRBV5-5 to TRBJ2-7; TRBD1 aligns across 9 bases. The CDR3 totals 15 residues. Germline V lookup: CDR1 SGHKS, CDR2 YYEKEE (reference sequence). Losses at the gene ends were 4 bases for V and 2 bases for J; bases not matched to a gene: 7. The CDR3 bases are TGTGCCAGCAGCCCAGGACAGGGGATTACCTACGAGCAGTACTTC. Translated, it gives CASSPGQGITYEQYF.

CDR3: CASSIDLSGGRTDTQYF. CDR3 sequence (DNA): TGTGCCAGTAGTATAGATCTTAGCGGGGGGCGCACAGATACGCAGTATTTT. V gene TRBV19 combines with J gene TRBJ2-3; the match to TRBD2 covers 10 bases. The CDR3 runs 17 residues. The V gene's germline CDR1 is LNHDA and CDR2 SQIVND (reference sequence). V was clipped by 0 bases and J by 1 base; unmatched bases: 4. Filled out from reference TRBV19 and TRBJ2-3, the complete variable domain reads DGGITQSPKYLFRKEGQNVTLSCEQNLNHDAMYWYRQDPGQGLRLIYYSQIVNDFQKGDIAEGYSVSREKKESFPLTVTSAQKNPTAFYLCASSIDLSGGRTDTQYFGPGTRLTVL.

The V and J genes are TRBV9 and TRBJ2-5; possibly TRBD2 for D (5 bases). The CDR3 contains 13 residues. The ends were cut back, 0 bases at V and 5 bases at J, with 8 bases in the middle. CDR1 and CDR2 from the germline V gene are SGDLS and YYNGEE. CDR3 amino acids: CASSVAGKETQYF. CDR3 DNA sequence: TGTGCCAGCAGCGTAGCGGGGAAGGAGACCCAGTACTTC.

The chain joins TRBV6-6 to TRBJ2-7; 8 bases agree with TRBD2. V shed 5 bases and J 1 base; nucleotides not matched to a gene: 4. This CDR3 has 14 residues. Germline V gene sequence: CDR1 MNHNY, CDR2 SVGAGI (reference sequence). The CDR3 loop reads CASSPRGGSYEQYF. Written as DNA, the CDR3 is TGTGCCAGCAGTCCCCGGGGGGGGTCCTACGAGCAGTACTTC.